Each of the 10 T cell receptor beta chains below was sequenced from the same sample in a study of blood T cell repertoires in COVID-19. The table came from immunoSEQ multiplex PCR; TCRdb's copy has only in-frame clones and leaves some out. Here the sample spans some 150,000 clones, over 75% being singletons. Sequencing input: peripheral blood. The receptor source for this set is a human donor in a cohort sampled during active COVID-19.

The J gene is TRBJ2-7, the V gene TRBV3-1 (or the pseudogene TRBV3-2); the match to TRBD1 covers 7 bases. Germline V CDR1 and CDR2: LGHDT, YNNKEL (reference sequence). The CDR3 extends over 15 amino acids. V was clipped by 4 bases and J by 2 bases; unmatched bases: 8. The CDR3 is CASSPLRQGTYEQYF. In nucleotides, the CDR3 is TGTGCCAGCAGCCCACTAAGACAGGGTACCTACGAGCAGTACTTC.

This clone was picked up a small number of times. The rearrangement uses TRBV27 and TRBJ2-7; 10 bases map to TRBD2. Germline-derived CDR1 and CDR2 are MNHEY and SMNVEV (reference sequence). Unmatched junction bases numbered 7, after V lost 8 bases and J lost 6 bases. The CDR3 length is 13 residues. DNA for the CDR3: TGTGCCAGCGGTCTAGCGGGAGAGGTCGAGCAGTACTTC. It translates to CASGLAGEVEQYF.

There are a few counts of this clone. The V and J genes are TRBV7-2 and TRBJ2-5; a weak D match, TRBD1 (5 bases). The germline gives CDR1 SGHTA, CDR2 FQGNSA. The germline V and J ends were trimmed by 4 bases and 5 bases, with 17 bases remaining between them. This CDR3 spans 15 amino acids. This CDR3 reads CASSSQTVNTETQYF. DNA of the CDR3: TGTGCCAGCAGCTCCCAGACAGTTAACACCGAGACCCAGTACTTC. Variable domain in full (rest from reference TRBV7-2 and TRBJ2-5): GAGVSQSPSNKVTEKGKDVELRCDPISGHTALYWYRQSLGQGLEFLIYFQGNSAPDKSGLPSDRFSAERTGGSVSTLTIQRTQQEDSAVYLCASSSQTVNTETQYFGPGTRLLVL.

This chain uses TRBV7-9 with TRBJ2-5, with TRBD1 identical over 7 bases. The length of the CDR3 is 14 residues. V lost 1 base, J lost 3 bases, and 2 bases stayed unmatched. Germline values: CDR1 SEHNR, CDR2 FQNEAQ (reference sequence). CDR3 nucleotide sequence: TGTGCCAGCAGCTTAGGCGACAGGGAAGAGACCCAGTACTTC. As protein: CASSLGDREETQYF.

The V call is TRBV7-2, the J call TRBJ2-7, with 7 bases fitting TRBD1. V was pared by 2 bases and J by 2 bases, with 3 bases of the junction left unmatched. The CDR3 runs to 14 residues. Germline V gene data show CDR1 as SGHTA and CDR2 as FQGNSA. For the CDR3, the DNA is TGTGCCAGCAGCTTAAGGGGACAGACCTACGAGCAGTACTTC. Its protein is CASSLRGQTYEQYF.

This rearrangement joins TRBV9 to TRBJ1-5; D perhaps matches TRBD1 (6 bases). CDR1 is SGDLS and CDR2 is YYNGEE in the germline V gene. The CDR3 length is 14 residues. The germline V and J ends were trimmed by 2 bases and 5 bases, with 11 bases remaining between them. DNA for the CDR3: TGTGCCAGCAGCGTTGGGGGGGGCGATCAGCCCCAGCATTTT. Its protein product is CASSVGGGDQPQHF.

The V gene is TRBV19, the J gene TRBJ2-7; 7 bases line up with TRBD1. The length of the CDR3 is 14 residues. The ends lost 2 bases at V and 4 bases at J; junction bases unmatched: 5. The germline gives CDR1 LNHDA, CDR2 SQIVND (reference sequence). The CDR3 region has the DNA TGTGCCAGTAGTATAAGGGACAGCCTATACGAGCAGTACTTC. It yields the protein CASSIRDSLYEQYF.

The chain carries TRBV20-1 and TRBJ1-1; D not certain. There are 11 residues in the CDR3. The germline V gene has CDR1 DFQATT and CDR2 SNEGSKA (reference sequence). The V end was cut by 0 bases, the J end by 5 bases, with 4 bases between. This CDR3 is CSARDETEAFF. CDR3 coding DNA: TGCAGTGCTAGAGATGAGACTGAAGCTTTCTTT.

This clone was picked up a small number of times. This rearrangement joins TRBV7-2 to TRBJ2-7; TRBD2 agrees at 12 bases. CDR1 SGHTA and CDR2 FQGNSA come from the germline V gene. The CDR3 has 15 residues. V was pared by 9 bases and J by 6 bases, with 12 bases of the junction left unmatched. CDR3: CASGTSGFRRLEQYF. The CDR3 DNA follows: TGTGCCAGTGGGACTAGCGGGTTTCGTCGGCTCGAGCAGTACTTC. Variable domain in full (rest from reference TRBV7-2 and TRBJ2-7): GAGVSQSPSNKVTEKGKDVELRCDPISGHTALYWYRQSLGQGLEFLIYFQGNSAPDKSGLPSDRFSAERTGGSVSTLTIQRTQQEDSAVYLCASGTSGFRRLEQYFGPGTRLTVT.

This chain joins TRBV4-3 and TRBJ2-2, with 7 bases identical to TRBD1. Trimming cost V 4 bases and J 1 base; bases outside gene matches: 9. Germline-derived CDR1 and CDR2 are LGHNA and YSLEER. The CDR3 sequence is 17 residues long. CDR3 amino acids: CASSPRQGPLNTGELFF. The CDR3 region has the DNA TGCGCCAGCAGCCCGCGACAGGGCCCTTTGAACACCGGGGAGCTGTTTTTT.